This passage covers 21 T cell receptor beta chains from one sample sequenced in a study of blood T cell repertoires in COVID-19. Sequenced by immunoSEQ multiplex PCR; TCRdb stores in-frame clones only, minus some. The table lists 260,000 or so clones, roughly 90% of them singletons. Sequencing used peripheral blood. These receptors originate from a man aged 18 to 30 with active or convalescent COVID-19.

V is TRBV19 and J is TRBJ1-4; 8 positions match TRBD1. Germline trimming cut 3 bases from V and 0 bases from J; bases unmatched to any gene: 6. The length of the CDR3 is 17 residues. Germline assignment: CDR1 LNHDA and CDR2 SQIVND (reference sequence). CDR3 coding DNA: TGTGCCAGTAGTATGAGGGACAGGAGCGCAACTAATGAAAAACTGTTTTTT. Protein sequence: CASSMRDRSATNEKLFF.

This chain links TRBV28 with TRBJ2-2; 8 bases match TRBD1. This CDR3 comprises 15 residues. V lost 8 bases, J lost 1 base, and 6 bases stayed unmatched. Per the germline V gene, CDR1 is MDHEN and CDR2 is SYDVKM. CDR3 DNA: TGTGCCAGCTCGAGACAGGGGAGGAACACCGGGGAGCTGTTTTTT. As protein: CASSRQGRNTGELFF.

The chain joins TRBV13 to TRBJ2-2; D gene unclear. The CDR3 spans 12 residues. The V gene's germline CDR1 is PRHDT and CDR2 FYEKMQ (reference sequence). Trimming took off 3 bases at V and 7 bases at J, with 6 bases between the two ends. The CDR3, as DNA: TGTGCCAGCAGCTTTTTCGGCGGGGAGCTGTTTTTT. Translating gives CASSFFGGELFF.

The chain links TRBV18 to TRBJ1-1; 11 bases line up with TRBD1. This CDR3 contains 14 residues. V shed 6 bases, J shed 5 bases, and the junction held 5 bases outside the gene matches. The V gene's germline CDR1 is KGHSH and CDR2 LQKENI. CDR3 bases: TGTGCCAGCTCGGGACAGGGGGTCGAAACTGAAGCTTTCTTT. Amino acid sequence: CASSGQGVETEAFF. The whole variable domain, filled in from reference TRBV18 and TRBJ1-1, reads NAGVMQNPRHLVRRRGQEARLRCSPMKGHSHVYWYRQLPEEGLKFMVYLQKENIIDESGMPKERFSAEFPKEGPSILRIQQVVRGDSAAYFCASSGQGVETEAFFGQGTRLTVV.

J is TRBJ2-1 and V is TRBV4-3; the D is unclear. V was cut by 2 bases and J by 0 bases, with 5 bases left in between. Germline loops: CDR1 LGHNA, CDR2 YSLEER. CDR3 length: 14 residues. CDR3 in amino acids: CASSQRFSYNEQFF. In nucleotides, the CDR3 is TGCGCCAGCAGCCAACGGTTCTCCTACAATGAGCAGTTCTTC.

The gene calls are TRBV19 and TRBJ2-7; 7 nucleotides match TRBD2. After removal of 7 bases from V and 3 bases from J, the junction contained 12 bases not matched to a gene. This CDR3 comprises 15 residues. Germline CDR1 reads LNHDA; CDR2 reads SQIVND (reference sequence). The CDR3 bases are TGTGCCAGTACACTCCTATGGGGGGGTCACTACGAGCAGTACTTC. It codes for CASTLLWGGHYEQYF.

This clone came up once. The rearrangement links TRBV9 to TRBJ2-1; 10 nucleotides match TRBD2. CDR1 SGDLS and CDR2 YYNGEE come from the germline V gene. V lost 4 bases, J lost 4 bases, and 5 bases stayed unmatched. The CDR3 contains 15 residues. The CDR3 here is CASSMSGGDYNEQFF. The CDR3 DNA reads TGTGCCAGCAGCATGAGCGGGGGGGATTACAATGAGCAGTTCTTC.

This clone was picked up one time. The chain has TRBV29-1 and TRBJ1-2; maybe TRBD1 (5 bases). Trimming pared 5 bases from V and 5 bases from J, leaving 15 bases between. The germline gives CDR1 SQVTM, CDR2 ANQGSEA. This CDR3 has 13 amino acids. In DNA, the CDR3 is TGCAGCGTTAGGACGCCAGGGTCTTATGGCTACACCTTC. Protein: CSVRTPGSYGYTF.

This clone was observed a handful of times. The genes are TRBV12-3 or TRBV12-4 and TRBJ2-5; D uncertain. Trimming removed 6 bases at V and 1 base at J, with 9 bases between. This CDR3 contains 13 residues. The CDR3 is CASSTSSQETQYF. In nucleotides, the CDR3 is TGTGCCAGCAGCACCAGTTCCCAAGAGACCCAGTACTTC.

A few counts support this clone. J is TRBJ2-1 and V is TRBV7-9; 10 bases agree with TRBD2. There are 16 residues in the CDR3. J was trimmed by 3 bases and V by 4 bases; bases with no gene match: 6. CDR1 is SEHNR and CDR2 is FQNEAQ in the germline V gene (reference sequence). The CDR3 protein is CASSYRTSGLYNEQFF. The CDR3 DNA is TGTGCCAGCAGCTATAGGACTAGCGGACTCTACAATGAGCAGTTCTTC.

The rearrangement uses TRBV5-4 and TRBJ1-1; D unclear. Trimming shortened V by 0 bases and J by 0 bases, and 9 bases separated the two germline ends. The CDR3 length is 15 residues. Germline V lookup: CDR1 SGHNT, CDR2 YYREEE (reference sequence). The CDR3 coding sequence is TGTGCCAGCAGCTTGGTAACGGGGTTGAACACTGAAGCTTTCTTT. Protein: CASSLVTGLNTEAFF.

This clone has only one observation. The rearrangement links TRBV13 to TRBJ2-1; tentatively, D is TRBD2 (5 bases). The CDR3 has 14 amino acids. Germline V gene lookup returns CDR1 PRHDT and CDR2 FYEKMQ (reference sequence). The V gene lost 5 bases and the J gene lost 9 bases, with 17 bases spanning the gap. The CDR3 sequence is CASSNEGKSGEQFF. The CDR3 nucleotides read TGTGCCAGCAGCAACGAGGGAAAGAGCGGTGAGCAGTTCTTC.

This chain links TRBV27 with TRBJ1-2; D is unclear. Per the germline V gene, CDR1 is MNHEY and CDR2 is SMNVEV (reference sequence). With 6 bases removed from V and 4 bases from J, the gap between germline ends came to 15 bases. The CDR3 has 14 residues. The CDR3 protein is CASSPLGGPYGYTF. In DNA, the CDR3 is TGTGCCAGCAGCCCACTCGGAGGCCCCTATGGCTACACCTTC.

This clone has only one observation. This chain joins TRBV6-5 and TRBJ1-1; 8 bases match TRBD1. The V and J ends lost 6 bases and 8 bases, in that order; junction bases with no gene match: 11. The CDR3 consists of 14 residues. Germline-derived CDR1 and CDR2 are MNHEY and SVGAGI. The CDR3 nucleotides are TGTGCCAGCAGCCCCCCAGGGGGCGCTCCGGAAGCTTTCTTT. Protein: CASSPPGGAPEAFF.

The chain has TRBV14 and TRBJ2-5, with 9 positions matching TRBD2. The CDR3 has 17 amino acids. The germline CDR1 and CDR2 sequences are SGHDN and FVKESK. V shed 0 bases, J shed 1 base, and the junction held 6 bases outside the gene matches. This chain's CDR3 is CASSQDQPAGGQETQYF. Written as DNA, the CDR3 is TGTGCCAGCAGCCAAGATCAGCCAGCGGGGGGCCAAGAGACCCAGTACTTC.

The chain employs TRBV7-8 and TRBJ2-3; 8 bases agree with TRBD2. The CDR3 contains 18 residues. V lost 4 bases and J lost 2; bases outside the gene matches: 14. Germline V CDR1 and CDR2: SGHVS, FQNEAQ. The CDR3 coding sequence is TGTGCCAGCAGCTCCCGGTCGGTAGCGGGGAAGCCCACAGATACGCAGTATTTT. Amino acids: CASSSRSVAGKPTDTQYF.

The CDR3 spells CASTPGESNQPQHF. The CDR3, as DNA: TGTGCCAGCACCCCAGGGGAAAGCAATCAGCCCCAGCATTTT. The chain uses TRBV2 and TRBJ1-5; weak D call: TRBD1 (6 bases). Trimming took 7 bases from V and 1 from J, leaving 11 bases between them. The CDR3 spans 14 residues. Germline V CDR1 and CDR2: SNHLY, FYNNEI.

The chain carries TRBV9 and TRBJ2-2; 7 positions match TRBD1. V lost 0 bases to trimming and J lost 2 bases; unmatched junction nucleotides: 4. CDR1 is SGDLS and CDR2 is YYNGEE in the germline V gene. This CDR3 region has 16 residues. DNA for the CDR3: TGTGCCAGCAGCGTAGGCCACAGGGGTAACACCGGGGAGCTGTTTTTT. Translated: CASSVGHRGNTGELFF.

J is TRBJ1-2 and V is TRBV14; D is undetermined. CDR1 is SGHDN and CDR2 is FVKESK in the germline V gene. V was pared by 0 bases and J by 8 bases, with 19 bases between. The CDR3 has 16 amino acids. The CDR3 DNA reads as TGTGCCAGCAGCCAAGATCCGCCGCAGGCCCACGTAGGCTACACCTTC. Protein sequence: CASSQDPPQAHVGYTF. The whole variable domain, remainder taken from reference TRBV14 and TRBJ1-2, is EAGVTQFPSHSVIEKGQTVTLRCDPISGHDNLYWYRRVMGKEIKFLLHFVKESKQDESGMPNNRFLAERTGGTYSTLKVQPAELEDSGVYFCASSQDPPQAHVGYTFGSGTRLTVV.

The rearrangement joins TRBV7-9 to TRBJ2-3; 10 nucleotides agree with TRBD2. Germline V gives CDR1 SEHNR, CDR2 FQNEAQ (reference sequence). The J segment lost 2 bases and the V segment lost 2 bases, leaving 1 base of the junction unmatched. The CDR3 consists of 15 residues. The CDR3 nucleotides are TGTGCCAGCAGCTTACTAGCGGGGGCCACAGATACGCAGTATTTT. This translates into CASSLLAGATDTQYF.

The CDR3 nucleotides read TGTGCCAGCAGCCAAGATGGGCTAGCGGGGTTAGAGACCCAGTACTTC. Residues: CASSQDGLAGLETQYF. The chain couples TRBV3-1 (or the pseudogene TRBV3-2) to TRBJ2-5; 9 bases are shared with TRBD2. With 0 bases clipped from V and 4 bases from J, the junction kept 6 bases outside the gene matches. The germline V gene encodes CDR1 LGHDT and CDR2 YNNKEL (reference sequence). The CDR3 is 16 residues long.